The rows below give T cell receptor beta chains drawn from one sample of a study of blood T cell repertoires in COVID-19. Libraries were prepared by immunoSEQ multiplex PCR; TCRdb keeps only in-frame clonotypes and omits some of them. The data contain fewer than 200,000 clones, 70% to 90% of them singletons. Input material: peripheral blood. Receptor source: a man aged 55-75 years who had recovered from COVID-19. CDR3s include the opening cysteine and the closing phenylalanine or tryptophan. A D gene is named only where the DNA matches it firmly. Some rows mark clone size as missing; the rest say once, few, many or name a class of expanded clone.

V	D	size	J	DNA	CDR3
TRBV19	TRBD1	.	TRBJ2-1	TGTGCCAGTAGAAGTTATGGGACAGGGATAAATGAGCAGTTCTTC	CASRSYGTGINEQFF
TRBV11-2	.	.	TRBJ2-7	TGTGCCAGCAGCTTAGATCGGAGGCAAACTCACCTATCCTACGAGCAGTACTTC	CASSLDRRQTHLSYEQYF
TRBV9	TRBD2	.	TRBJ2-3	TGTGCCAGCAGCGTAGTGGAGCGGGGGTTGGATACGCAGTATTTT	CASSVVERGLDTQYF
TRBV5-6	.	.	TRBJ2-2	TGTGCCAGCAGCTTGTTGGAGCATCTCGGGATGTCCGGGGAGCTGTTTTTT	CASSLLEHLGMSGELFF
TRBV2	TRBD1	.	TRBJ2-5	TGTGCCAGCAGACCGGGTCAGGGGGAAGAGACCCAGTACTTC	CASRPGQGEETQYF
TRBV6-4	TRBD2	.	TRBJ2-5	TGTGCCAGCAGTGCCGGGGGGGTGTCTGGAGAGACCCAGTACTTC	CASSAGGVSGETQYF
TRBV19	.	.	TRBJ2-3	TGTGCCACCTCGAGCGAGAGGGCAGATACGCAGTATTTT	CATSSERADTQYF
TRBV3-1/TRBV3-2	TRBD1	.	TRBJ2-3	TGTGCCAGCAGCCAAGATCGGATGACAGGGGTTCCAGATACGCAGTATTTT	CASSQDRMTGVPDTQYF
TRBV7-2	.	.	TRBJ2-5	TGTGCCAGCAGCTTCCAAACCTTGGGGGCATATAGTACGGAGACCCAGTACTTC	CASSFQTLGAYSTETQYF
TRBV6-5	TRBD1	.	TRBJ1-5	TGTGCCAGCAGTCGACAGGGGGATCAGCCCCAGCATTTT	CASSRQGDQPQHF
TRBV14	.	.	TRBJ2-5	TGTGCCAGCAGCCAATTACTAGGGCGGGAGACCCAGTACTTC	CASSQLLGRETQYF
TRBV6-5	TRBD1	.	TRBJ2-3	TGTGCCAGCAGTAGTCCGGGACAGGGTGTAGATACGCAGTATTTT	CASSSPGQGVDTQYF
TRBV5-4	.	.	TRBJ1-3	TGTGCCAGCAGCTTCGGGACTCCGAACGGGAACACCATATATTTT	CASSFGTPNGNTIYF
TRBV6-1	.	once	TRBJ2-7	TGTGCCAGCAGTGAAGTGGCAGGAACCAACTACGAGCAGTACTTC	CASSEVAGTNYEQYF